Below are 4 T cell receptor beta chains sequenced from a single sample in a study of blood T cells in healthy people across ages. The second PCR ran about 7 to 12 cycles with a sample-barcoded 5' primer and J-beta primers. TCRdb itself ran the 5' RACE reads through MiXCR, one entry per CDR3 protein. The sample has about 1,000,000 distinct CDR3 sequences, around 43% seen once; the top ten hold under 20%. Material for sequencing was blood. These receptors were collected from an older woman in good health.

The chain joins TRBV6-5 to TRBJ1-2, with D maybe TRBD1 (6 bases). V dropped 6 bases and J dropped 5 bases, with 16 bases sitting between them. The CDR3 length is 14 residues. Germline CDR1 MNHEY, CDR2 SVGAGI. The CDR3 nucleotides are TGTGCCAGCAGAGACAAGGGACAAACATATGGCTACACCTTC. Protein sequence: CASRDKGQTYGYTF.

The table lists this clonotype with a few counts. V and J are TRBV4-1 and TRBJ2-3; no definite D call. V lost 0 bases and J 5 bases, leaving 9 bases between the germline ends. The CDR3 length is 14 residues. Germline assignment: CDR1 MGHRA and CDR2 YSYEKL. CDR3 bases: TGCGCCAGCAGCCAAGAGGAGAATCGAGATACGCAGTATTTT. It codes for CASSQEENRDTQYF.

The chain links TRBV12-3 or TRBV12-4 to TRBJ2-3; D not certain. The V end lost 6 bases, the J end lost 2 bases, and 15 bases lay between the germline ends. This CDR3 has 15 amino acids. CDR3 sequence reads: CASRVFGKTTDTQYF. CDR3 nucleotides: TGTGCCAGCAGGGTTTTTGGAAAGACCACAGATACGCAGTATTTT.

The rearrangement joins TRBV20-1 to TRBJ2-1, with 8 bases lining up with TRBD2. Germline CDR1 reads DFQATT; CDR2 reads SNEGSKA (reference sequence). V gave up 5 bases and J gave up 13 bases; unmatched junction bases: 7. The CDR3 sequence is 11 residues long. The CDR3 region has the DNA TGCAGTGCTGTCTTTAGCGGGGTCCAGTTCTTC. Its protein product is CSAVFSGVQFF.